What follows are 18 T cell receptor beta chains derived from one specimen sequenced in a study of blood T cells in healthy people across ages. Primed by a sample-barcoded 5' primer and a J-beta primer mix, a second PCR proceeded for 7 to 11 cycles. TCRdb independently ran MiXCR on the 5' RACE reads; one entry per CDR3 protein. The sample has 1 million or so distinct CDR3 sequences; 40% to 50% are singletons. Material for sequencing was blood. These receptors all stem from a woman aged 55-75 years in good health.

The chain recombines TRBV5-1 with TRBJ2-7; 11 nucleotides match TRBD2. Germline V gene lookup returns CDR1 SGHRS and CDR2 YFSETQ. This CDR3 has 16 amino acids. Trimming removed 4 bases from V and 7 bases from J; junction bases left unmatched: 13. CDR3 region: CASSGTPGLAAGEQYF. The CDR3 DNA sequence: TGCGCCAGCAGCGGAACCCCGGGACTAGCGGCGGGGGAGCAGTACTTC.

This chain uses TRBV9 with TRBJ2-1, with unresolved D. CDR1 is SGDLS and CDR2 is YYNGEE in the germline V gene. The V gene lost 0 bases and the J gene lost 13 bases, with 17 bases spanning the gap. The CDR3 totals 14 residues. The chain's CDR3 is CASSVGPRSETQFF. CDR3 sequence (DNA): TGTGCCAGCAGCGTAGGCCCTAGGAGTGAGACCCAGTTCTTC. Combining the CDR3 with reference TRBV9 and TRBJ2-1 gives the whole variable domain DSGVTQTPKHLITATGQRVTLRCSPRSGDLSVYWYQQSLDQGLQFLIQYYNGEERAKGNILERFSAQQFPDLHSELNLSSLELGDSALYFCASSVGPRSETQFFGPGTRLTVL.

The chain combines TRBV2 with TRBJ2-7, with 8 positions matching TRBD1. V shed 3 bases and J 1 base; nucleotides not matched to a gene: 8. The CDR3 spans 16 residues. Germline CDR1 reads SNHLY; CDR2 reads FYNNEI. The CDR3 loop is CASSEFDRQGSYEQYF. In nucleotides, the CDR3 is TGTGCCAGCAGTGAGTTCGATAGACAGGGGTCCTACGAGCAGTACTTC.

This clonotype showed up just a few times. The CDR3 sequence: CASSQGQAREQYF. The CDR3 region has the DNA TGTGCCAGCAGCCAGGGACAGGCTCGCGAGCAGTACTTC. The chain joins TRBV4-2 to TRBJ2-7, with 8 bases that match TRBD1. CDR3 size: 13 residues. Germline assignment: CDR1 LGHNA and CDR2 YNFKEQ. Trimming took 3 bases from V and 6 from J; bases not matched to a gene: 4.

Here the CDR3 DNA reads TGTGCCAGCAGTACCCGACCAGAACGGAGCACCGGGGAGCTGTTTTTT. Translating it yields CASSTRPERSTGELFF. The chain recombines TRBV6-5 with TRBJ2-2; D is undetermined. The CDR3 has 16 residues. Germline V CDR1 and CDR2: MNHEY, SVGAGI. The V end lost 5 bases, the J end lost 4 bases, and 17 bases lay between the germline ends.

V and J are TRBV18 and TRBJ2-5; TRBD2 matches at 12 bases. Looked up from germline, CDR1 is KGHSH and CDR2 is LQKENI. Trimming cost V 2 bases and J 6 bases; bases outside gene matches: 13. There are 18 residues in the CDR3. The CDR3, as DNA: TGTGCCAGCTCACCATTGACTAGCGGGAGAGTCGCCAGAAAGACCCAGTACTTC. Translated, it gives CASSPLTSGRVARKTQYF.

This clonotype occurred a few times. V gene TRBV7-8 combines with J gene TRBJ2-7; no clear D gene. Deletions cut 0 bases from V and 3 bases from J, with 15 bases between. The CDR3 length is 16 residues. Germline CDR1 reads SGHVS; CDR2 reads FQNEAQ. CDR3 amino acids: CASSLARAPGNYEQYF. The CDR3 DNA follows: TGTGCCAGCAGCTTAGCGCGCGCGCCCGGAAACTACGAGCAGTACTTC.

In this sample, this clonotype turned up a few times. The gene calls are TRBV29-1 and TRBJ2-1; 7 bases are shared with TRBD1. Germline CDR1 reads SQVTM; CDR2 reads ANQGSEA. J gave up 0 bases and V 2 bases, and 4 bases lay outside the gene matches. The CDR3 spans 15 residues. CDR3 coding DNA: TGCAGCGTTGAAAGGGGGCGGGCCTCCTACAATGAGCAGTTCTTC. Its protein is CSVERGRASYNEQFF.

This clonotype was observed a few times. This chain links TRBV29-1 with TRBJ1-1; D gene unclear. Deletions cut 4 bases from V and 1 base from J, with 7 bases between. The CDR3 has 12 amino acids. Germline V gives CDR1 SQVTM, CDR2 ANQGSEA. CDR3 amino acids: CSVAYGNTEAFF. For the CDR3, the DNA is TGCAGCGTTGCGTACGGGAACACTGAAGCTTTCTTT.

This clonotype was counted ten times or more. The rearrangement uses TRBV2 and TRBJ1-1; D unclear. Germline V gives CDR1 SNHLY, CDR2 FYNNEI. Trimming took off 4 bases at V and 5 bases at J, with 8 bases between the two ends. The CDR3 consists of 12 residues. The CDR3 DNA sequence: TGTGCCAGCAGTGTCTCCAAAACTGAAGCTTTCTTT. Amino acid sequence: CASSVSKTEAFF.

V gene TRBV28 combines with J gene TRBJ2-7; perhaps TRBD2 as D (10 bases). In germline, CDR1 is MDHEN, CDR2 SYDVKM. The CDR3 is 18 residues long. The V end was cut by 5 bases, the J end by 1 base, with 24 bases between. CDR3 protein: CASSPDRGGAGGSYEQYF. Here the CDR3 DNA reads TGTGCCAGCAGTCCGGACAGGGGAGGAGCGGGAGGGTCCTACGAGCAGTACTTC.

The chain is built from TRBV11-2 and TRBJ2-7, with 9 bases fitting TRBD2. From germline, CDR1 is SGHAT and CDR2 FQNNGV. The CDR3 is 19 amino acids. Unmatched junction bases numbered 17, after V lost 5 bases and J lost 0 bases. The CDR3, as DNA: TGTGCCAGCAGCCAAAGATTAGTTGGGCGGGAGGGAGTCTCCTACGAGCAGTACTTC. This encodes CASSQRLVGREGVSYEQYF.

The rearrangement joins TRBV6-5 to TRBJ2-5; unclear D gene. The germline CDR1 and CDR2 sequences are MNHEY and SVGAGI. The CDR3 covers 14 residues. Deletions cut 2 bases from V and 2 bases from J, with 9 bases between. The CDR3 bases are TGTGCCAGCAGTTACGGGCGTCTACAAGAGACCCAGTACTTC. Its protein product is CASSYGRLQETQYF.

The V gene is TRBV6-1, the J gene TRBJ1-3; D not certain. The germline CDR1 and CDR2 sequences are MNHNS and SASEGT. Trimming pared 0 bases from V and 5 bases from J, leaving 2 bases between. The CDR3 loop spans 12 amino acids. CDR3 in amino acids: CASSEARNTIYF. DNA of the CDR3: TGTGCCAGCAGTGAAGCGAGAAACACCATATATTTT.

CDR3 nucleotide sequence: TGCGCCAGCAGCTTGGCGTCACAGGGGATCTATGGCTACACCTTC. This gives the protein CASSLASQGIYGYTF. The chain combines TRBV5-1 with TRBJ1-2; 7 nucleotides align to TRBD1. From germline, CDR1 is SGHRS and CDR2 YFSETQ. Unmatched junction bases numbered 6, after V lost 0 bases and J lost 4 bases. The CDR3 covers 15 residues.

This clonotype was detected only a few times. This chain's CDR3 is CASRDLAGSSYEQYF. The CDR3 nucleotides read TGTGCCAGCAGGGATTTAGCGGGGAGCTCCTACGAGCAGTACTTC. This chain uses TRBV6-5 with TRBJ2-7, with 8 positions matching TRBD2. Germline CDR1 is MNHEY and CDR2 is SVGAGI. The trim removed 6 bases at V and 0 bases at J, leaving 7 bases unmatched. The length of the CDR3 is 15 residues.

The chain employs TRBV9 and TRBJ1-4; no definite D call. Germline V gene data show CDR1 as SGDLS and CDR2 as YYNGEE. The CDR3 has 16 amino acids. The V gene lost 0 bases and the J gene lost 12 bases, with 21 bases spanning the gap. CDR3 coding DNA: TGTGCCAGCAGCGTAGAGGATATAGACAAGGATTGGGAACTGTTTTTT. Encoded protein: CASSVEDIDKDWELFF. Looking up the rest from reference TRBV9 and TRBJ1-4 gives the full variable domain: DSGVTQTPKHLITATGQRVTLRCSPRSGDLSVYWYQQSLDQGLQFLIQYYNGEERAKGNILERFSAQQFPDLHSELNLSSLELGDSALYFCASSVEDIDKDWELFFGSGTQLSVL.

The J gene is TRBJ1-1, the V gene TRBV25-1, with D hard to call. This CDR3 comprises 11 residues. Trimming shortened V by 1 base and J by 10 bases, and 7 bases separated the two germline ends. Germline V gene data show CDR1 as MGHDK and CDR2 as SYGVNS. DNA of the CDR3: TGTGCCAGCAGTGAATTGGGTATAGCTTTCTTT. Amino acid sequence: CASSELGIAFF.